This T cell receptor beta chain was recorded in a study of blood T cell repertoires in COVID-19. Overall study: COVID-19 samples collected from the United States, Italy and Spain covered acute and convalescent phases. T cells, B-cell-depleted T cells, or PBMCs provided the cDNA or gDNA that served as material.

Original data processing: Estimation of nucleated cell counts relied on the amplification of reference gene primers. Clones were read by immunoSEQ multiplex PCR, and TCRdb kept only the in-frame ones, dropping some. V and J calls plus clone size are reproduced from that table; the DNA served to infer D and trimming. This table holds about 200,000 clones, about 80% found once. Germline V gene lookup returns CDR1 GTSNPN and CDR2 SVGIG (reference sequence). The CDR3 has 15 amino acids. J lost 0 bases, V lost 3 bases, and 7 bases had no gene match. The gene calls are TRBV30 and TRBJ2-7; 8 nucleotides align to TRBD2. The sequence came from a human donor with acute or convalescent COVID-19. The donor label of this sample is uncertain. The sample comprised peripheral blood. The DNA of the CDR3 is TGTGCCTGGAGGGGCTTGAGCGGGAGCTCCTACGAGCAGTACTTC. It specifies CAWRGLSGSSYEQYF.